The T cell receptor (beta chain) under discussion was sequenced for a study of early stage breast cancer tumors. On the study more broadly: Invasive lobular carcinomas made up about 30% of the 12 ER+/PR+/HER2- tumors. Findings of the study overall: Tumors had approximately 2.7-fold higher T cell density than normal breast. Tumor and normal breast were distinguished via blood comparison in about 90% of the 16 patients.

CDR3 size: 15 residues. The V segment lost 6 bases and the J segment 4 bases; nucleotides outside the gene matches: 10. Germline lookup yields CDR1 MNHNY and CDR2 SVGAGI (reference sequence). Using immunoSEQ multiplex PCR, the repertoire was profiled, and TCRdb retains in-frame clones only, with some absent. The repertoire holds 5,200 or so clones, with 55% to 75% as singletons. For this clone: The antigen is undetermined.

The receptor's source is a person between 60 and 69 years old with breast cancer. This chain uses TRBV6-6 with TRBJ2-5; 8 bases line up with TRBD1. Sequencing input: breast tumor tissue. The CDR3 bases are TGTGCCAGCAGCCTTATGCAGGGGGCAGGAGAGACCCAGTACTTC. Residues: CASSLMQGAGETQYF.